A selection of T cell receptor beta chains follows, all from one sample in a study of T cells in localized non-small cell lung cancer. Here immunoSEQ multiplex PCR was the method, and the copy in TCRdb shows in-frame clones only, minus some. The sample has 25,000 to 35,000 clones, roughly nine tenths seen once. Sequenced here: peripheral blood, sampled before any cancer treatment. The receptors were gathered from a woman aged 35-70 years with stage I lung adenocarcinoma. The CDR3 runs from the conserved cysteine through the conserved F or W. D genes are given only for firm matches. Expanded clones get a size class; other rows say once, few or many, or leave the size out.

TRBV7-3,.,.,CASSLRAEPNYGYTF
TRBV6-1,.,.,CASNLYEQFF
TRBV4-1,.,.,CASSQELLQGGQSEQYF
TRBV5-1,TRBD1,.,CASSFEGQGAQEQYF
TRBV2,TRBD1,once,CASSALQGGFGNTIYF
TRBV30,.,.,CAWSVGDTQYF
TRBV5-6,.,.,CASSLEGLGSNQPQHF
TRBV6-6,TRBD1,few,CASSPPGRGPTEAFF
TRBV10-3,.,.,CAISAGGQGVDTQYF
TRBV7-3,.,.,CASSLDRNEQFF
TRBV28,.,.,CASTAGDYGYTF